Listed here are 16 T cell receptor beta chains from one sample, sequenced in a study of beta chain features in type 1 diabetes. Sequenced material consisted of expressed TCRB transcripts (all of the isolated RNA was reverse transcribed). Here immunoSEQ multiplex PCR was the method, and the copy in TCRdb shows in-frame clones only, minus some. The repertoire has a few hundred thousand clones, about 20% of them found once; the top ten carry 0.035% to 0.055%. The material sequenced was naive CD4+ T cells from blood. Receptor source: a young woman in good health.

In its sample, this clone was seen a few times. The chain uses TRBV7-9 and TRBJ2-1; the D gene is possibly TRBD2 (6 bases). The CDR3 is made up of 12 amino acids. With 1 base removed from V and 9 bases from J, the gap between germline ends came to 7 bases. Germline V gives CDR1 SEHNR, CDR2 FQNEAQ (reference sequence). As DNA, the CDR3 is TGTGCCAGCAGCTTAGTAGCGGCTGAGCAGTTCTTC. Translation: CASSLVAAEQFF.

The chain couples TRBV6-5 to TRBJ2-2; unclear D gene. Trimming shortened V by 0 bases and J by 4 bases, and 12 bases separated the two germline ends. The CDR3 has 16 residues. CDR1 MNHEY and CDR2 SVGAGI come from the germline V gene. In DNA, the CDR3 is TGTGCCAGCAGTTACTCGTGGGCACCCTTCACCGGGGAGCTGTTTTTT. Residues: CASSYSWAPFTGELFF.

The chain has TRBV4-1 and TRBJ1-2; TRBD1 is a possible D gene (5 bases). The germline V gene encodes CDR1 MGHRA and CDR2 YSYEKL. The germline V and J ends were trimmed by 1 base and 4 bases, with 19 bases remaining between them. This CDR3 is 17 amino acids long. The CDR3 sequence: CASSQGGRGSVGYGYTF. CDR3 nucleotides: TGCGCCAGCAGCCAAGGCGGCCGGGGGAGTGTCGGCTATGGCTACACCTTC.

This chain uses TRBV29-1 with TRBJ1-2; possible D gene TRBD1, 6 bases. This CDR3 is 12 amino acids long. Per germline, CDR1 SQVTM and CDR2 ANQGSEA. Trimming stripped 7 bases from V and 3 bases from J, with 12 bases between. The CDR3 reads CSGDRRDYGYTF. The DNA for the CDR3 is TGCAGCGGAGACAGGCGGGACTATGGCTACACCTTC.

V and J are TRBV7-2 and TRBJ2-3, with TRBD2 matching over 7 bases. The CDR3 is 14 amino acids. The V segment lost 1 base and the J segment 4 bases; nucleotides outside the gene matches: 2. CDR1 is SGHTA and CDR2 is FQGNSA in the germline V gene. CDR3 protein: CASSLGAGPDTQYF. The CDR3 bases are TGTGCCAGCAGCTTAGGAGCGGGGCCAGATACGCAGTATTTT.

This clone was counted only a few times. The rearrangement links TRBV7-2 to TRBJ2-1; weak D call: TRBD1 (6 bases). The CDR3 covers 13 residues. Trimming took off 6 bases at V and 7 bases at J, with 13 bases between the two ends. The germline CDR1 and CDR2 sequences are SGHTA and FQGNSA. CDR3 region: CASRPQGGNEQFF. CDR3 coding DNA: TGTGCCAGCAGGCCACAGGGCGGGAATGAGCAGTTCTTC.

The chain joins TRBV14 to TRBJ2-7, with unresolved D. CDR1 SGHDN and CDR2 FVKESK come from the germline V gene. Trimming left V 2 bases short and J 4 bases short, with 6 bases between. This CDR3 is 12 amino acids long. The CDR3 coding sequence is TGTGCCAGCAGCCAATTCTATTACGAGCAGTACTTC. It specifies CASSQFYYEQYF.

This clone was seen a few times. J is TRBJ2-1 and V is TRBV11-1, with 8 bases that match TRBD1. The CDR3 runs 15 residues. Germline V gene lookup returns CDR1 SGHAT and CDR2 FQDESV (reference sequence). The junction had 6 bases not matched to a gene; V was cut back by 4 bases and J by 4 bases. The chain's CDR3 is CASSSGQGTYNEQFF. The CDR3 nucleotides are TGTGCCAGCAGCTCAGGACAGGGTACTTACAATGAGCAGTTCTTC.

CDR3 region: CASSVTGGGPYEQYF. CDR3 DNA: TGTGCCAGCTCTGTAACGGGGGGAGGACCCTACGAGCAGTACTTC. V is TRBV18 and J is TRBJ2-7; 7 bases are a match to TRBD2. Germline V CDR1 and CDR2: KGHSH, LQKENI. V dropped 6 bases and J dropped 2; count of bases not matched to a gene: 10. This CDR3 region has 15 residues.

This clone was seen more than once but under ten times. The V call is TRBV11-3, the J call TRBJ2-1, with 10 bases lining up with TRBD2. This CDR3 spans 16 amino acids. After removal of 6 bases from V and 8 bases from J, the junction contained 13 bases not matched to a gene. Germline loops: CDR1 SGHNT, CDR2 YENEEA. This chain's CDR3 is CASRQQLAGLRDEQFF. The DNA for the CDR3 is TGTGCCAGCAGACAGCAACTAGCGGGGCTAAGGGATGAGCAGTTCTTC.

J is TRBJ2-4 and V is TRBV6-1; D uncertain. Germline CDR1 and CDR2: MNHNS and SASEGT. CDR3 length: 11 residues. Trimming shortened V by 1 base and J by 13 bases, and 8 bases separated the two germline ends. CDR3 protein: CASSEGHTQYF. CDR3 DNA sequence: TGTGCCAGCAGTGAAGGACATACCCAGTACTTC.

This clone was seen a handful of times. The chain uses TRBV5-1 and TRBJ2-1; D is possibly TRBD1 (6 bases). The ends were cut back, 2 bases at V and 3 bases at J, with 9 bases in the middle. This CDR3 has 14 residues. The germline CDR1 and CDR2 sequences are SGHRS and YFSETQ. The CDR3 sequence is CASSLGQNYNEQFF. CDR3 DNA: TGCGCCAGCAGCTTAGGACAGAACTACAATGAGCAGTTCTTC.

The J gene is TRBJ2-7, the V gene TRBV11-2, with 8 nucleotides matching TRBD1. CDR1 is SGHAT and CDR2 is FQNNGV in the germline V gene. The CDR3 spans 13 residues. Losses at the gene ends were 3 bases for V and 4 bases for J; bases not matched to a gene: 2. In DNA form, the CDR3 reads TGTGCCAGCAGCTTCGGACAGGGATACGAGCAGTACTTC. Translated: CASSFGQGYEQYF.

This clone occurred a few times. In DNA, the CDR3 is TGTGCCAGCACTCGTAACACTGAAGCTTTCTTT. Protein product: CASTRNTEAFF. The rearrangement links TRBV7-2 to TRBJ1-1; D uncertain. This CDR3 has 11 amino acids. V was cut by 7 bases and J by 2 bases, with 5 bases left in between. CDR1 is SGHTA, CDR2 FQGNSA, per germline.

The chain recombines TRBV5-4 with TRBJ2-6, with 7 bases identical to TRBD1. In germline, CDR1 is SGHNT, CDR2 YYREEE (reference sequence). This CDR3 contains 16 residues. The junction had 2 bases not matched to a gene; V was cut back by 2 bases and J by 0 bases. The CDR3 DNA is TGTGCCAGCAGCTTAGACAGGGCCTCTGGGGCCAACGTCCTGACTTTC. Its protein product is CASSLDRASGANVLTF. Combining the CDR3 with reference TRBV5-4 and TRBJ2-6 gives the whole variable domain ETGVTQSPTHLIKTRGQQVTLRCSSQSGHNTVSWYQQALGQGPQFIFQYYREEENGRGNFPPRFSGLQFPNYSSELNVNALELDDSALYLCASSLDRASGANVLTFGAGSRLTVL.

In this sample, this clone turned up a few times. V usage is TRBV27 and J usage is TRBJ2-5; weak D call: TRBD2 (7 bases). The CDR3 sequence is 14 residues long. Trimming took off 2 bases at V and 5 bases at J, with 12 bases between the two ends. The germline V gene encodes CDR1 MNHEY and CDR2 SMNVEV (reference sequence). As DNA, the CDR3 is TGTGCCAGCAGTTTAGGGGGGGCTCGGGAGACCCAGTACTTC. Translated: CASSLGGARETQYF.